These T cell receptor beta chains were read from a single sample in a study of T cells in Graves' hyperthyroidism and ophthalmopathy. TCRdb used MiXCR to reprocess the multiplex PCR reads, holding one entry per CDR3 protein. The data contain 300,000 to 450,000 distinct CDR3 sequences, about 18% of them singletons. The sequenced sample was blood. All receptors come from a woman in her 30s with Graves' hyperthyroidism that later progressed to Graves' ophthalmopathy. CDR3s include the opening cysteine and the closing phenylalanine or tryptophan. Each record gives: V gene, J gene, clone size, D gene, CDR3 length, CDR3 protein, CDR3 DNA. The D gene is left open where the match is weak. The size entry is marked missing in some rows and otherwise reads once, few, many or a size class.

V gene: TRBV6-1; J gene: TRBJ2-1; clone size: .; D gene: .; CDR3 length: 13; CDR3 protein: CASSLTPYNEQFF; CDR3 DNA: TGTGCCAGCAGCCTTACCCCTTACAATGAGCAGTTCTTC
V gene: TRBV19; J gene: TRBJ1-1; clone size: many; D gene: TRBD1; CDR3 length: 16; CDR3 protein: CASSIRGTGRYTEAFF; CDR3 DNA: TGTGCCAGTAGTATACGGGGGACAGGGAGGTACACTGAAGCTTTCTTT
V gene: TRBV5-1; J gene: TRBJ2-7; clone size: few; D gene: TRBD1; CDR3 length: 14; CDR3 protein: CASGTGQGFYEQYF; CDR3 DNA: TGCGCCAGCGGTACGGGACAGGGATTCTATGAGCAGTACTTC
V gene: TRBV15; J gene: TRBJ2-7; clone size: many; D gene: TRBD1; CDR3 length: 15; CDR3 protein: CATSRSTGKGYEQYF; CDR3 DNA: TGTGCCACCAGCAGGTCGACAGGGAAGGGGTACGAGCAGTACTTC
V gene: TRBV4-2; J gene: TRBJ2-2; clone size: few; D gene: TRBD2; CDR3 length: 17; CDR3 protein: CASSHATGGRNTGELFF; CDR3 DNA: TGTGCCAGCAGCCACGCCACGGGGGGTAGGAACACCGGGGAGCTGTTTTTT
V gene: TRBV11-2; J gene: TRBJ2-7; clone size: .; D gene: .; CDR3 length: 14; CDR3 protein: CASSFTGHNYEQYF; CDR3 DNA: TGTGCCAGCAGCTTCACGGGACACAATTACGAGCAGTACTTC
V gene: TRBV18; J gene: TRBJ2-5; clone size: few; D gene: .; CDR3 length: 16; CDR3 protein: CASSPILGGPTETQYF; CDR3 DNA: TGTGCCAGCTCACCAATCTTGGGGGGGCCCACAGAGACCCAGTACTTC
V gene: TRBV6-1; J gene: TRBJ1-4; clone size: many; D gene: TRBD1; CDR3 length: 18; CDR3 protein: CASSTPGQGLGANEKLFF; CDR3 DNA: TGTGCCAGCAGTACGCCGGGACAGGGGTTGGGGGCTAATGAAAAACTGTTTTTT
V gene: TRBV20-1; J gene: TRBJ2-1; clone size: many; D gene: TRBD2; CDR3 length: 17; CDR3 protein: CSARDTLRTSGRNEQFF; CDR3 DNA: TGCAGTGCTAGAGATACTTTGCGGACTAGCGGGAGGAATGAGCAGTTCTTC
V gene: TRBV10-2; J gene: TRBJ1-6; clone size: many; D gene: .; CDR3 length: 11; CDR3 protein: CASSDPGPLHF; CDR3 DNA: TGCGCCAGCAGCGATCCCGGGCCCCTCCACTTT
V gene: TRBV27; J gene: TRBJ2-3; clone size: many; D gene: TRBD2; CDR3 length: 16; CDR3 protein: CASSLSPRGRRDTQYF; CDR3 DNA: TGTGCCAGCAGTTTATCCCCCCGCGGGAGACGAGATACGCAGTATTTT
V gene: TRBV20-1; J gene: TRBJ2-5; clone size: many; D gene: .; CDR3 length: 13; CDR3 protein: CSARVLARETQYF; CDR3 DNA: TGCAGTGCTAGAGTCCTAGCGAGGGAGACCCAGTACTTC
V gene: TRBV20-1; J gene: TRBJ2-7; clone size: few; D gene: TRBD1; CDR3 length: 20; CDR3 protein: CGARFEQETGPGKGIYEQYF; CDR3 DNA: TGCGGTGCTAGATTTGAACAGGAGACAGGGCCGGGCAAGGGCATCTACGAGCAGTACTTC
V gene: TRBV18; J gene: TRBJ2-5; clone size: .; D gene: TRBD2; CDR3 length: 16; CDR3 protein: CASSQGLAERPETQYF; CDR3 DNA: TGTGCCAGCTCACAGGGACTAGCGGAAAGACCAGAGACCCAGTACTTC
V gene: TRBV6-8; J gene: TRBJ1-3; clone size: .; D gene: .; CDR3 length: 15; CDR3 protein: CASSSSGTGGNTIYF; CDR3 DNA: TGTGCCAGCAGTTCCTCTGGGACGGGTGGAAACACCATATATTTT
V gene: TRBV20-1; J gene: TRBJ1-5; clone size: .; D gene: .; CDR3 length: 14; CDR3 protein: CSASRAGLNQPQHF; CDR3 DNA: TGCAGTGCTAGTAGGGCCGGACTCAATCAGCCCCAGCATTTT
V gene: TRBV24-1; J gene: TRBJ2-6; clone size: few; D gene: .; CDR3 length: 18; CDR3 protein: CATSDANRAYSGANVLTF; CDR3 DNA: TGTGCCACCAGTGATGCGAACAGGGCTTACTCTGGGGCCAACGTCCTGACTTTC
V gene: TRBV19; J gene: TRBJ2-1; clone size: many; D gene: .; CDR3 length: 16; CDR3 protein: CASTRVAGSGAGEQFF; CDR3 DNA: TGTGCCAGTACTCGCGTGGCTGGGTCTGGGGCGGGTGAGCAGTTCTTC
V gene: TRBV28; J gene: TRBJ1-1; clone size: many; D gene: .; CDR3 length: 13; CDR3 protein: CASRQGRTGVAFF; CDR3 DNA: TGTGCCAGCAGGCAGGGTCGAACCGGCGTCGCTTTCTTT
V gene: TRBV3-1; J gene: TRBJ2-1; clone size: few; D gene: .; CDR3 length: 17; CDR3 protein: CASSQDRAPSHYNEQFF; CDR3 DNA: TGTGCCAGCAGCCAAGATAGGGCCCCGTCCCACTACAATGAGCAGTTCTTC
V gene: TRBV6-1; J gene: TRBJ1-5; clone size: few; D gene: .; CDR3 length: 15; CDR3 protein: CASSPGSTMDQPQHF; CDR3 DNA: TGTGCCAGCAGTCCAGGGAGCACCATGGATCAGCCCCAGCATTTT
V gene: TRBV6-1; J gene: TRBJ2-2; clone size: many; D gene: TRBD2; CDR3 length: 16; CDR3 protein: CASGGRTSGSTGELFF; CDR3 DNA: TGTGCCAGCGGAGGACGGACTAGCGGGAGCACCGGGGAGCTGTTTTTT
V gene: TRBV20-1; J gene: TRBJ2-7; clone size: many; D gene: .; CDR3 length: 16; CDR3 protein: CSAQGTLLGSSYEQYF; CDR3 DNA: TGCAGTGCTCAGGGCACTTTACTGGGGAGCTCCTACGAGCAGTACTTC
V gene: TRBV5-1; J gene: TRBJ2-6; clone size: many; D gene: .; CDR3 length: 15; CDR3 protein: CASSLEDSGANVLTF; CDR3 DNA: TGCGCCAGCAGCTTGGAAGATTCTGGGGCCAACGTCCTGACTTTC
V gene: TRBV19; J gene: TRBJ1-4; clone size: many; D gene: .; CDR3 length: 15; CDR3 protein: CASREDRATNEKLFF; CDR3 DNA: TGTGCCAGTCGGGAGGACCGAGCAACTAATGAAAAACTGTTTTTT
V gene: TRBV28; J gene: TRBJ2-7; clone size: .; D gene: TRBD1; CDR3 length: 22; CDR3 protein: CANSLAGTDYARLRGLSYEQYF; CDR3 DNA: TGTGCCAACAGTTTGGCCGGGACAGATTACGCCCGACTACGAGGTCTCAGCTACGAGCAGTACTTC
V gene: TRBV24-1; J gene: TRBJ2-2; clone size: many; D gene: .; CDR3 length: 13; CDR3 protein: CATAGPAVGELFF; CDR3 DNA: TGTGCCACCGCGGGGCCCGCCGTCGGGGAGCTGTTTTTT
V gene: TRBV29-1; J gene: TRBJ2-5; clone size: .; D gene: TRBD2; CDR3 length: 17; CDR3 protein: CSVERVTSGGIQETQYF; CDR3 DNA: TGCAGCGTTGAACGTGTGACTAGCGGGGGGATACAAGAGACCCAGTACTTC
V gene: TRBV11-2; J gene: TRBJ2-7; clone size: .; D gene: .; CDR3 length: 18; CDR3 protein: CASSSGQIWGASSYEQCF; CDR3 DNA: TGTGCCAGCAGCTCCGGACAGATTTGGGGGGCTAGCTCCTACGAGCAGTGCTTC
V gene: TRBV10-3; J gene: TRBJ1-6; clone size: many; D gene: .; CDR3 length: 17; CDR3 protein: CAISESTLPDRHSPLHF; CDR3 DNA: TGTGCCATCAGTGAGTCGACTCTTCCCGACAGGCACTCACCCCTCCACTTT
V gene: TRBV19; J gene: TRBJ2-4; clone size: .; D gene: .; CDR3 length: 14; CDR3 protein: CASSMASTKNIQYF; CDR3 DNA: TGTGCCAGTAGTATGGCGAGTACCAAAAACATTCAGTACTTC
V gene: TRBV27; J gene: TRBJ1-6; clone size: many; D gene: .; CDR3 length: 15; CDR3 protein: CASSSLGKYGSPLHF; CDR3 DNA: TGTGCCAGCAGTTCCCTCGGGAAATACGGTTCACCCCTCCACTTT
V gene: TRBV5-6; J gene: TRBJ2-5; clone size: many; D gene: TRBD2; CDR3 length: 18; CDR3 protein: CASSFRLAGGSSLETQYF; CDR3 DNA: TGTGCCAGCAGCTTCCGACTAGCGGGGGGCTCTTCGTTGGAGACCCAGTACTTC
V gene: TRBV7-9; J gene: TRBJ2-7; clone size: many; D gene: .; CDR3 length: 14; CDR3 protein: CASSRRDASYEQYF; CDR3 DNA: TGTGCCAGCAGCCGACGGGACGCATCCTACGAGCAGTACTTC
V gene: TRBV7-2; J gene: TRBJ2-7; clone size: many; D gene: TRBD2; CDR3 length: 12; CDR3 protein: CASSQTSFEQYF; CDR3 DNA: TGTGCCAGCAGCCAGACTAGCTTCGAGCAGTACTTC
V gene: TRBV12-3/TRBV12-4; J gene: TRBJ2-1; clone size: .; D gene: .; CDR3 length: 13; CDR3 protein: CASIPTSSNEQFF; CDR3 DNA: TGTGCCAGCATCCCGACTAGTTCCAATGAGCAGTTCTTC
V gene: TRBV4-1; J gene: TRBJ1-2; clone size: few; D gene: .; CDR3 length: 15; CDR3 protein: CASSQDRWQGYGYTF; CDR3 DNA: TGCGCCAGCAGCCAAGATCGTTGGCAGGGCTATGGCTACACCTTC
V gene: TRBV18; J gene: TRBJ2-5; clone size: .; D gene: .; CDR3 length: 13; CDR3 protein: CASSEERTGTRYF; CDR3 DNA: TGTGCCAGCTCAGAGGAAAGGACAGGGACTAGATACTTC
V gene: TRBV27; J gene: TRBJ1-2; clone size: many; D gene: .; CDR3 length: 13; CDR3 protein: CASSLGGYGGYTF; CDR3 DNA: TGTGCCAGCAGTTTAGGAGGGTACGGTGGCTACACCTTC
V gene: TRBV19; J gene: TRBJ2-7; clone size: .; D gene: .; CDR3 length: 14; CDR3 protein: CASSKGGVVYEQYF; CDR3 DNA: TGTGCCAGTAGTAAGGGTGGAGTAGTGTACGAGCAGTACTTC
V gene: TRBV10-3; J gene: TRBJ2-5; clone size: many; D gene: TRBD2; CDR3 length: 14; CDR3 protein: CATFSGRNEETQYF; CDR3 DNA: TGTGCCACCTTTAGCGGGAGGAACGAAGAGACCCAGTACTTC
V gene: TRBV20-1; J gene: TRBJ1-5; clone size: few; D gene: TRBD1; CDR3 length: 14; CDR3 protein: CSAGGQAMNQPQHF; CDR3 DNA: TGCAGTGCTGGAGGACAGGCGATGAATCAGCCCCAGCATTTT
V gene: TRBV7-2; J gene: TRBJ1-1; clone size: .; D gene: TRBD1; CDR3 length: 15; CDR3 protein: CASSLDPGGDTEAFF; CDR3 DNA: TGTGCCAGCAGCTTAGACCCAGGGGGGGACACTGAAGCTTTCTTT
V gene: TRBV12-3/TRBV12-4; J gene: TRBJ1-1; clone size: many; D gene: TRBD1; CDR3 length: 16; CDR3 protein: CASSLGDRRTNTEAFF; CDR3 DNA: TGTGCCAGCAGTTTAGGGGACAGAAGAACGAACACTGAAGCTTTCTTT
V gene: TRBV27; J gene: TRBJ2-7; clone size: many; D gene: TRBD1; CDR3 length: 14; CDR3 protein: CASSHGQGAYKQYF; CDR3 DNA: TGTGCCAGCAGCCACGGACAGGGGGCTTATAAGCAGTACTTC
V gene: TRBV19; J gene: TRBJ1-1; clone size: .; D gene: .; CDR3 length: 13; CDR3 protein: CASSIGPVTEAFF; CDR3 DNA: TGTGCCAGTAGTATAGGACCAGTCACTGAAGCTTTCTTT
V gene: TRBV2; J gene: TRBJ2-1; clone size: many; D gene: .; CDR3 length: 13; CDR3 protein: CAIRQATYNEQFF; CDR3 DNA: TGTGCCATAAGACAGGCCACCTACAATGAGCAGTTCTTC
V gene: TRBV4-1; J gene: TRBJ1-2; clone size: .; D gene: TRBD1; CDR3 length: 17; CDR3 protein: CASSQVGGAGGSYGYTF; CDR3 DNA: TGCGCCAGCAGCCAAGTAGGGGGGGCAGGGGGCAGCTATGGCTACACCTTC
V gene: TRBV28; J gene: TRBJ1-1; clone size: many; D gene: .; CDR3 length: 14; CDR3 protein: CASSFRGGSTEAFF; CDR3 DNA: TGTGCCAGCAGTTTTCGGGGAGGCAGCACTGAAGCTTTCTTT
V gene: TRBV5-6; J gene: TRBJ2-5; clone size: many; D gene: .; CDR3 length: 14; CDR3 protein: CASSLSTSKETQYF; CDR3 DNA: TGTGCCAGCAGCTTGTCGACATCTAAAGAGACCCAGTACTTC
V gene: TRBV6-1; J gene: TRBJ1-1; clone size: many; D gene: TRBD1; CDR3 length: 13; CDR3 protein: CASSGDRAAEAFF; CDR3 DNA: TGTGCCAGCAGTGGGGACAGGGCCGCTGAAGCTTTCTTT
V gene: TRBV5-6; J gene: TRBJ1-5; clone size: .; D gene: .; CDR3 length: 15; CDR3 protein: CASSLQLYSNQPQHF; CDR3 DNA: TGTGCCAGCAGCTTGCAACTCTATAGCAATCAGCCCCAGCATTTT
V gene: TRBV5-1; J gene: TRBJ2-2; clone size: few; D gene: .; CDR3 length: 15; CDR3 protein: CASSLERGNTGELFF; CDR3 DNA: TGCGCCAGCAGCTTGGAGAGGGGTAACACCGGGGAGCTGTTTTTT